The clone carrying this TCR beta chain was detected ten times or more. Its antigen is currently unknown. This sample's time point: persistent/refractory GD, antithyroid drugs over 5 years with positive TRAb. TCR sequences were obtained from RNA taken from PBMCs. American Thyroid Association guidelines served as the basis for diagnosing Graves' disease. Deletions cut 5 bases from V and 7 bases from J, with 8 bases between. Germline assignment: CDR1 SEHNR and CDR2 FQNEAQ (reference sequence). The CDR3 extends over 11 amino acids. The entry originates in a study of regulatory T cells in long-lasting Graves disease. The study's findings and limits: Newly diagnosed Graves' patients exceeded persistent ones in TCR diversity. Persistent disease samples used TRBV28, TRBJ1-2 and TRBJ2-5 preferentially.

Building the TCR beta libraries relied on iRepertoire HTBI primers, and CDR3 regions underwent Arm-PCR. TCRdb re-analysed the multiplex PCR reads in MiXCR, keeping a single row per CDR3 protein. The table records approximately 400,000 distinct CDR3 sequences, roughly a quarter of them present only once. Sample: peripheral blood mononuclear cells (PBMCs), taken when the disease was refractory, from a patient treated with antithyroid drugs. The TCR was taken from a female donor with Graves disease. The V call is TRBV7-9, the J call TRBJ2-5, with a weak D call TRBD2 (5 bases). CDR3 protein: CASSPEVTQYF. Here the CDR3 DNA reads TGTGCCAGCAGCCCGGAGGTGACCCAGTACTTC.